The subject of this entry is one T cell receptor (beta chain). Antigen unknown. This sample is drawn from a study of T cell repertoires in cytomegalovirus infection. V was cut by 7 bases and J by 1 base, with 11 bases left in between. Germline V CDR1 and CDR2: MDHEN, SYDVKM. The CDR3 runs to 13 residues. TCRdb re-called the reads through MiXCR, storing one row per CDR3 protein. Of about 220,000 distinct CDR3 sequences listed, about 38% are singletons. Study-wide points: Dominating the ex vivo response were HLA-C-restricted CMV-specific TCR beta clonotypes.

The clonotype was recovered from a human donor in good health (CMV status not recorded). Some clones in this sample may be carry-over from other donors' samples. The chain has TRBV28 and TRBJ2-7; D ambiguous. Sample: CD8+ T cells from cultured PBMCs, taken from culture after CMV antigen stimulation. CDR3 sequence (DNA): TGTGCCAGCATGTCGCAGGTGTCCTACGAGCAGTACTTC. The encoded protein is CASMSQVSYEQYF.